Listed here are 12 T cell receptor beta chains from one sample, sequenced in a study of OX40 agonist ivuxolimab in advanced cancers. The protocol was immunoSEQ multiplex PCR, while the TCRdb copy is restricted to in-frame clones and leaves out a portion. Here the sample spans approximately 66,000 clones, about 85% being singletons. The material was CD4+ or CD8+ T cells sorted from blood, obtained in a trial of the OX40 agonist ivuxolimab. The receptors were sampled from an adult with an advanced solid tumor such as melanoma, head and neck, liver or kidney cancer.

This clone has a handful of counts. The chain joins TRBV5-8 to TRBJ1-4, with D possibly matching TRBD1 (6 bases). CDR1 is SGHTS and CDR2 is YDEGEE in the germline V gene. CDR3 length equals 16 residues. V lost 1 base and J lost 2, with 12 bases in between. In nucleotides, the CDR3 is TGTGCCAGCAGCTTGAAGGACAGAAATACTAATGAAAAACTGTTTTTT. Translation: CASSLKDRNTNEKLFF.

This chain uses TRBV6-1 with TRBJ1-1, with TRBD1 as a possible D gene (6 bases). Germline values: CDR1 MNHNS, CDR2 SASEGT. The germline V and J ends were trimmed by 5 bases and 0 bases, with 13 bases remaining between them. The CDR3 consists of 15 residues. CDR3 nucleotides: TGTGCCAGCAGTAATCCACAGGGATTGAACACTGAAGCTTTCTTT. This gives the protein CASSNPQGLNTEAFF.

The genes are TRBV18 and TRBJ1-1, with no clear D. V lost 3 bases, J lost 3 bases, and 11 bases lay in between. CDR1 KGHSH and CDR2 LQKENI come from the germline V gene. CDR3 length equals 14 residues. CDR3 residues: CASSPPLVHTEAFF. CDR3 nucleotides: TGTGCCAGCTCACCCCCCCTGGTCCACACTGAAGCTTTCTTT.

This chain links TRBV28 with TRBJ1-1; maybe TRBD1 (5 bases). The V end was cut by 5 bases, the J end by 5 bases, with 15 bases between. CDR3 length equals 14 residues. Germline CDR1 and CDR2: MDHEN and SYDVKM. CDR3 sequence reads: CASSLGAAATEAFF. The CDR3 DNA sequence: TGTGCCAGCAGTCTCGGGGCTGCGGCGACTGAAGCTTTCTTT.

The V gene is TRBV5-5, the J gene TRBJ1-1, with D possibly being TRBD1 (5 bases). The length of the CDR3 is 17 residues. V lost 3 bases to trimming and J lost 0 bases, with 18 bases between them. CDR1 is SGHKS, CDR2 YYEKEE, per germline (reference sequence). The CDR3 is CASSSDIGGSVNTEAFF. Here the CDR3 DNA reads TGTGCCAGCAGCTCGGACATTGGGGGGAGTGTGAACACTGAAGCTTTCTTT.

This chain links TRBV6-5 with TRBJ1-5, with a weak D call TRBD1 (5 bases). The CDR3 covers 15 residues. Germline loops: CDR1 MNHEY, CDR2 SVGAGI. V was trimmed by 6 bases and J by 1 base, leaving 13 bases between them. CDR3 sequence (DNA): TGTGCCAGCAGCCGATCGGGACTGAGCAATCAGCCCCAGCATTTT. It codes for CASSRSGLSNQPQHF.

In nucleotides, the CDR3 is TGCGCCAGCAGACCCAATAGCGGGGCCCAAGAGACCCAGTACTTC. As protein: CASRPNSGAQETQYF. The chain employs TRBV5-1 and TRBJ2-5, with 8 bases identical to TRBD2. Germline V gene lookup returns CDR1 SGHRS and CDR2 YFSETQ. CDR3 length: 15 amino acids. Unmatched junction bases numbered 7, after V lost 5 bases and J lost 1 base.

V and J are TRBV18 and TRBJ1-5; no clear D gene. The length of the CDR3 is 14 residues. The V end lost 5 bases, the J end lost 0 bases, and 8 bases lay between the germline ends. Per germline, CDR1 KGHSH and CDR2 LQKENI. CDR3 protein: CASSRQDSNQPQHF. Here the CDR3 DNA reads TGTGCCAGCTCAAGACAAGATAGCAATCAGCCCCAGCATTTT.

CDR3 region: CASSLEDAPYEQYF. The CDR3 nucleotides read TGTGCCAGCAGCTTGGAGGACGCCCCCTACGAGCAGTACTTC. The V call is TRBV5-5, the J call TRBJ2-7; no firm D call. The germline V gene has CDR1 SGHKS and CDR2 YYEKEE (reference sequence). This CDR3 has 14 amino acids. Deletions cut 0 bases from V and 2 bases from J, with 9 bases between.

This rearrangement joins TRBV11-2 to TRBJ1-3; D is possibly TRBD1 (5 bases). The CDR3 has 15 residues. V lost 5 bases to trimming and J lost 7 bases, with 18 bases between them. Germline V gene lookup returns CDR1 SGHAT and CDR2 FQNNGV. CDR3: CASSPPAGGINTIYF. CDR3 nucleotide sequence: TGTGCCAGCAGCCCTCCTGCGGGGGGGATCAACACCATATATTTT. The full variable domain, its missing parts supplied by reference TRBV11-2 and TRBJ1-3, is EAGVAQSPRYKIIEKRQSVAFWCNPISGHATLYWYQQILGQGPKLLIQFQNNGVVDDSQLPKDRFSAERLKGVDSTLKIQPAKLEDSAVYLCASSPPAGGINTIYFGEGSWLTVV.

CDR3 sequence reads: CASSPPGLANTEQFF. The CDR3 bases are TGTGCCAGCTCACCGCCGGGACTAGCGAACACTGAGCAGTTCTTC. The genes are TRBV18 and TRBJ2-1; 10 nucleotides match TRBD2. The CDR3 length is 15 residues. After removal of 3 bases from V and 9 bases from J, the junction contained 8 bases not matched to a gene. Germline V CDR1 and CDR2: KGHSH, LQKENI.

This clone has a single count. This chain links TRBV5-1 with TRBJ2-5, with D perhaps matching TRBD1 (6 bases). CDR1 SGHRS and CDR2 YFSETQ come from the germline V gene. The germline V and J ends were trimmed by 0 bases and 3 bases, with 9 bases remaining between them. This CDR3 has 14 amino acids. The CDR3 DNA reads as TGCGCCAGCAGCTTGGTTGGGGGCGAAGAGACCCAGTACTTC. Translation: CASSLVGGEETQYF.